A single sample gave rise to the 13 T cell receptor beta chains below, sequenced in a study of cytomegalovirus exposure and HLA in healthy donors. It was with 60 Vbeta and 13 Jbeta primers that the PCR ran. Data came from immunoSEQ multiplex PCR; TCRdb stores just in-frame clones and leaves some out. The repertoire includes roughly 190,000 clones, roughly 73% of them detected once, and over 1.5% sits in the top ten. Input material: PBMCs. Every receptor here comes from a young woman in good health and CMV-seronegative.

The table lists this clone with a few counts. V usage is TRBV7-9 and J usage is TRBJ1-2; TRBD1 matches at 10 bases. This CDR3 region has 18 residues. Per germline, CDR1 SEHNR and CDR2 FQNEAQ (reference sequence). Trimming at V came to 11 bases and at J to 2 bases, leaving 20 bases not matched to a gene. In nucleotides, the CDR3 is TGTGCCTTCTACCCCTGGGAGGGACAGGGGTCAATGAACTATGGCTACACCTTC. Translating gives CAFYPWEGQGSMNYGYTF.

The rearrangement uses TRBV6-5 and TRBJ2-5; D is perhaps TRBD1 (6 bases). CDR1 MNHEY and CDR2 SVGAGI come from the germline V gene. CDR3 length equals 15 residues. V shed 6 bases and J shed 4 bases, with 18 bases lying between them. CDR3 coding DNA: TGTGCCAGCAGCCTGAATCCAACAGGGACAGAGACCCAGTACTTC. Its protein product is CASSLNPTGTETQYF.

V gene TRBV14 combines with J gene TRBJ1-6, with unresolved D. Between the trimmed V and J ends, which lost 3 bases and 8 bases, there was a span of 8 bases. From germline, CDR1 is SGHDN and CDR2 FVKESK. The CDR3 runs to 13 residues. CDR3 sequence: CASSHQNYSPLHF. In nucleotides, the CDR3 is TGTGCCAGCAGCCATCAAAATTATTCACCCCTCCACTTT.

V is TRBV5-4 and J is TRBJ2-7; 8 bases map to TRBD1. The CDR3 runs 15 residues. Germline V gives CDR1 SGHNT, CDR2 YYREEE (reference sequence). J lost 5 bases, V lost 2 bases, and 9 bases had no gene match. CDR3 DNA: TGTGCCAGCAGCTTAGGACAGGGAAGGTTCAACGAGCAGTACTTC. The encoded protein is CASSLGQGRFNEQYF.

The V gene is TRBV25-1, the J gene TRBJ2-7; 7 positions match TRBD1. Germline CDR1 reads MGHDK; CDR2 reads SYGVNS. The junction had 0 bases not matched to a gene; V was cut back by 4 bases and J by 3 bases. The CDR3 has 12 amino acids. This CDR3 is CASSGQGYEQYF. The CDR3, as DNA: TGTGCCAGCAGTGGACAGGGCTACGAGCAGTACTTC.

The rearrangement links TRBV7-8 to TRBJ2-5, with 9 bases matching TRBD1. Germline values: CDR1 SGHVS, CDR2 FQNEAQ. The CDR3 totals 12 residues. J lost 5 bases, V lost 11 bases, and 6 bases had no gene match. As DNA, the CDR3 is TGTGCCGTAGGGACAGGGCACGAGACCCAGTACTTC. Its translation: CAVGTGHETQYF.

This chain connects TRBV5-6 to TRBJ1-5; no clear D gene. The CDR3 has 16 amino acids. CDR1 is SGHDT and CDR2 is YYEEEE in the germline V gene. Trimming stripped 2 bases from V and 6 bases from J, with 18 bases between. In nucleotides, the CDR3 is TGTGCCAGCAGCTTTATGAGCATTAAAGAGGGTCAGCCCCAGCATTTT. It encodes CASSFMSIKEGQPQHF.

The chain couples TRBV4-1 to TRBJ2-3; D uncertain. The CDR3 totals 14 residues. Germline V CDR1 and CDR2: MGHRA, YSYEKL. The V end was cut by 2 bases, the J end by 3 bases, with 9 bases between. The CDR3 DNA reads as TGCGCCAGCAGCCAACGGAAGGAGACAGATACGCAGTATTTT. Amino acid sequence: CASSQRKETDTQYF.

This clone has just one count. CDR3 residues: CATKLQGARGYTF. CDR3 DNA sequence: TGTGCCACCAAACTTCAGGGGGCGCGTGGCTACACCTTC. The chain links TRBV6-1 to TRBJ1-2; 8 nucleotides align to TRBD1. Trimming cost V 10 bases and J 7 bases; bases outside gene matches: 11. The CDR3 contains 13 residues. Looked up from germline, CDR1 is MNHNS and CDR2 is SASEGT.

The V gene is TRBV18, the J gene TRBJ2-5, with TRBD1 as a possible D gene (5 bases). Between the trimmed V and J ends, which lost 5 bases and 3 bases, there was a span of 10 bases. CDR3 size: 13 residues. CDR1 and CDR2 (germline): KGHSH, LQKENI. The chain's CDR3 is CASSTGQKETQYF. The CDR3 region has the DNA TGTGCCAGCTCAACAGGCCAGAAAGAGACCCAGTACTTC.

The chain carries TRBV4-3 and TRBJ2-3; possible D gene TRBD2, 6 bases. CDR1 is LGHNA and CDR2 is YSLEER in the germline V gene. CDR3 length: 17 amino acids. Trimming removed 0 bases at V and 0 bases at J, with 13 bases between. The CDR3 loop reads CASSQDRGGLSTDTQYF. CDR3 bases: TGCGCCAGCAGCCAAGATCGGGGAGGCCTTAGCACAGATACGCAGTATTTT.

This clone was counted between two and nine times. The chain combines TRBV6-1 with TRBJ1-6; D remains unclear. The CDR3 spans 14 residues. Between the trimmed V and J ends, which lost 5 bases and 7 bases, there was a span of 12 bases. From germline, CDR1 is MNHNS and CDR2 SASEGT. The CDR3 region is CASSLEGENSPLHF. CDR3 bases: TGTGCCAGCAGTTTGGAGGGTGAGAATTCACCCCTCCACTTT.

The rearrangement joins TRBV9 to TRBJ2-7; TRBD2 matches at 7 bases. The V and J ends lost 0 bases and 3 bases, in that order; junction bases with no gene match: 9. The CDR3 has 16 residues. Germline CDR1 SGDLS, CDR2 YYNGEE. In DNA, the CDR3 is TGTGCCAGCAGCGTAGCTGAGGTGGCGGGAGACTACGAGCAGTACTTC. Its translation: CASSVAEVAGDYEQYF.